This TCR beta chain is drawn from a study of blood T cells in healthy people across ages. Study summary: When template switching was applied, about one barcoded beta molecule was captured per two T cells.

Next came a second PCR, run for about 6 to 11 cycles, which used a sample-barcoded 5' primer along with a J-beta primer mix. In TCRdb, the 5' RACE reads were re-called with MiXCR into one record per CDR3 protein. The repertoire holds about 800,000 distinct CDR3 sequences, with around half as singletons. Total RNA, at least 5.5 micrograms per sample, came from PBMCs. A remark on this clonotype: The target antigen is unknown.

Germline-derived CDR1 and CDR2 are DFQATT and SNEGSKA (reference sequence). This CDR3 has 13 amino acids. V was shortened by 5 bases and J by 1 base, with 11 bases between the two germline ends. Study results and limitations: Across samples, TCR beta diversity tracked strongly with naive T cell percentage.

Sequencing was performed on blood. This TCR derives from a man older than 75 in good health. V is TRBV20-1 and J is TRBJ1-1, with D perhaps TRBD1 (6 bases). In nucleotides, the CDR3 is TGCAGTGCTTCGACAGGCTCGAACACTGAAGCTTTCTTT. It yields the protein CSASTGSNTEAFF.